The clone carrying this T cell receptor beta chain was counted only a few times. With 6 bases clipped from V and 8 bases from J, the junction kept 13 bases outside the gene matches. The germline V gene encodes CDR1 DFQATT and CDR2 SNEGSKA (reference sequence). This CDR3 spans 16 amino acids. The sample belongs to a study of T cells of healthy individuals. One entry per CDR3 protein, called by TCRdb with MiXCR from the 5' RACE reads. This table has around 80,000 distinct CDR3 sequences, about 5% appearing once. The rearrangement joins TRBV20-1 to TRBJ2-1; 13 nucleotides match TRBD2. This receptor was taken from a female donor in good health. This chain's CDR3 is CSARLAGGSRGDEQFF. DNA for the CDR3: TGCAGTGCCAGACTAGCGGGAGGTTCCAGGGGGGATGAGCAGTTCTTC.